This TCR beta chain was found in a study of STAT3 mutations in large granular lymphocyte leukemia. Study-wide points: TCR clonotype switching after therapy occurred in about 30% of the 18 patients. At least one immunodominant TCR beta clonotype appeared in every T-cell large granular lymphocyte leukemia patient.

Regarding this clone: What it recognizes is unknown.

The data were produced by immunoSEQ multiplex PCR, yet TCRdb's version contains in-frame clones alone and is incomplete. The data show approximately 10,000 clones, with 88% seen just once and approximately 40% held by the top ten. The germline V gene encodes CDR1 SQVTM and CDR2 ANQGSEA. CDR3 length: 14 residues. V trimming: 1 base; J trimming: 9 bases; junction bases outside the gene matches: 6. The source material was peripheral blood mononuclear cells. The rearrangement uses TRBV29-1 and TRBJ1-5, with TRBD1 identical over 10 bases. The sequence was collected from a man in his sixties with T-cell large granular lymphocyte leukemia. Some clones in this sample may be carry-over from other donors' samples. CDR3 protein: CSVEGQGARGPQHF. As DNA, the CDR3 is TGCAGCGTTGAAGGACAGGGGGCTAGGGGGCCCCAGCATTTT.